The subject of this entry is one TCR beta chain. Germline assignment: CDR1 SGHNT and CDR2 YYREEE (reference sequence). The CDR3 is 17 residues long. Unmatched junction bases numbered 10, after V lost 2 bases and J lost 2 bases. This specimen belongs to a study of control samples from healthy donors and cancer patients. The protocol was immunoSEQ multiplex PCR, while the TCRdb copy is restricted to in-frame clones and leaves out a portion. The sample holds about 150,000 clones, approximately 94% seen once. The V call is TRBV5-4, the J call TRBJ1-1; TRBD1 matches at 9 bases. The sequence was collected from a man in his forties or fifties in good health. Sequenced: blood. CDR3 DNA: TGTGCCAGCAGCTTCCGACAGGGGGTCGATATTAACACTGAAGCTTTCTTT. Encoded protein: CASSFRQGVDINTEAFF. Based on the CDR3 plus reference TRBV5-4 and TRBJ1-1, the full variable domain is ETGVTQSPTHLIKTRGQQVTLRCSSQSGHNTVSWYQQALGQGPQFIFQYYREEENGRGNFPPRFSGLQFPNYSSELNVNALELDDSALYLCASSFRQGVDINTEAFFGQGTRLTVV.